This T cell receptor beta chain is drawn from a study of technical replicates of blood from several donors. Profiling relied on immunoSEQ multiplex PCR, and the TCRdb table lists in-frame clones only, not all of them. There are under 15,000 clones in the sample; roughly 83% occur only once, and 10% to 15% lies in the top ten. The origin of this receptor is a human donor in good health. The sample taken for sequencing was PBMCs.

The CDR3 DNA reads TGTGCCAGTAGTATAGTAGACAGGGGTTCCTACGAGCAGTACTTC. Encoded protein: CASSIVDRGSYEQYF. The rearrangement joins TRBV19 to TRBJ2-7; 8 bases are shared with TRBD1. The CDR3 has 15 amino acids. V shed 1 base and J 1 base; nucleotides not matched to a gene: 3. Germline assignment: CDR1 LNHDA and CDR2 SQIVND (reference sequence).